The clone carrying this T cell receptor beta chain was picked up one time. The sample originates from a study of blood T cell repertoires in COVID-19. In the study overall: Samples representing acute and convalescent COVID-19 were sourced from the United States, Italy and Spain.

Authors' processing steps: The authors estimated nucleated cell counts from reference gene primer amplification. Only in-frame clones appear in the TCRdb table, and some are missing; sequencing was by immunoSEQ multiplex PCR. V, J and clone size are taken as reported in that table, and D and trimming were inferred from the DNA itself. The table records roughly 140,000 clones, 88% of them present only once. V lost 0 bases and J lost 1, with 5 bases in between. The CDR3 covers 14 residues. Germline CDR1 SGHAT, CDR2 FQDESV (reference sequence). This chain uses TRBV11-1 with TRBJ2-3; the D gene is possibly TRBD1 (5 bases). The sequence came from a man between 65 and 85 years old with acute or convalescent COVID-19. The sequenced sample was peripheral blood. CDR3 region: CASSLAGGTDTQYF. CDR3 in DNA: TGTGCCAGCAGCTTAGCAGGGGGCACAGATACGCAGTATTTT.